This T cell receptor beta chain derives from a study of tissue T cells after allogeneic stem cell transplantation. Produced via immunoSEQ multiplex PCR; TCRdb's table is partial and in-frame only. Of about 20,000 clones in the sample, approximately 70% were seen once. With respect to this clone: Each gene name is a mouse one. The read stops 1 residue short of the end of the CDR3; the missing end is completed from the germline J gene. Other DNA sequences in this sample translate to the same CDR3.

The junction had 1 base not matched to a gene; V was cut back by 3 bases and J by 1 base. Germline V gene lookup returns CDR1 NSQYPW and CDR2 LRSPGD (reference sequence). CDR3 size: 15 residues. This clonotype originated in a female BALB/c mouse in good health. Mouse MHC haplotype: H2-d. The V and J genes are TRBV1 and TRBJ1-4; 8 bases agree with TRBD1. Sequencing input: spleen. The CDR3 loop reads CTCSAGTGSNERLFF. CDR3 DNA (partial): TGCACCTGCAGTGCGGGGACAGGTTCCAACGAAAGATTATTT.